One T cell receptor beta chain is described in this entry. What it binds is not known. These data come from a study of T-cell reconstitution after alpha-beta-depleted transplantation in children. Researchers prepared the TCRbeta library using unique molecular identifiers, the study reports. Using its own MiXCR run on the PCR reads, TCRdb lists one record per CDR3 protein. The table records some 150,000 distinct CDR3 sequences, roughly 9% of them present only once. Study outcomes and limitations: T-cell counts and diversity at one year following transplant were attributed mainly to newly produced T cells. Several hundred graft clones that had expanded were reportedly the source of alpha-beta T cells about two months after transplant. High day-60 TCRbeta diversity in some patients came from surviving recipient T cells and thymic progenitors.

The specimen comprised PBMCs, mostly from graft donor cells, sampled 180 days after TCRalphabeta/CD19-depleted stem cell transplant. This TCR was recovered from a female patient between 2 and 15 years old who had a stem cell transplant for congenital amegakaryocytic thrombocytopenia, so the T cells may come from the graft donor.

CDR3 DNA: TGCAGCGCCGGACAGGGGACCTCCTCTGGAAACACCATATATTTT. Amino acid sequence: CSAGQGTSSGNTIYF. J is TRBJ1-3 and V is TRBV29-1, with 9 bases lining up with TRBD1. The CDR3 is 15 amino acids. Germline CDR1 reads SQVTM; CDR2 reads ANQGSEA. The trim removed 7 bases at V and 0 bases at J, leaving 7 bases unmatched.